This TCR beta chain was identified in a study of blood T cell repertoires in COVID-19. Study background: Italy, Spain and the United States were the sources of the convalescent and acute COVID-19 samples. In each case, the material was cDNA or gDNA derived from T cells, B-cell-depleted T cells, or PBMCs.

Germline V gives CDR1 SEHNR, CDR2 FQNEAQ (reference sequence). The CDR3 covers 14 residues. Trimming left V 0 bases short and J 4 bases short, with 9 bases between. In its sample, this clone was seen a few times. Study processing details: Amplification with reference gene primers provided the estimates of nucleated cell counts. Clones were read by immunoSEQ multiplex PCR, and TCRdb kept only the in-frame ones, dropping some. V and J calls and clone size follow that table, whereas D and trimming were derived from the DNA. The top ten hold about 8.3% of the sample, which has roughly 150,000 clones, more than 60% seen once.

The source of this sequence is a man aged 55 to 69 with acute or convalescent COVID-19. The rearrangement joins TRBV7-9 to TRBJ1-1; unclear D gene. Material for sequencing was peripheral blood. CDR3 in amino acids: CASSLAGRTTEAFF. The CDR3 DNA reads as TGTGCCAGCAGCTTAGCAGGGAGGACCACTGAAGCTTTCTTT.